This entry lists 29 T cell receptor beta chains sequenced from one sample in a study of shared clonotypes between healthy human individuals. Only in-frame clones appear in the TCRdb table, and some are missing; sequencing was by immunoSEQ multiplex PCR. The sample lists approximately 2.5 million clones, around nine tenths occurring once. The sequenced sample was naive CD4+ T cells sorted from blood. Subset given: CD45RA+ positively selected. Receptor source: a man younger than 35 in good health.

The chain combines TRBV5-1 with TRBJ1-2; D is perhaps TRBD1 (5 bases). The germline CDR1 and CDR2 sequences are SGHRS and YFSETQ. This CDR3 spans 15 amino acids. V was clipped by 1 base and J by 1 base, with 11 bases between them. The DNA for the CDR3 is TGCGCCAGCAGCTTGTCGGGGCAGGATAACTATGGCTACACCTTC. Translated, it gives CASSLSGQDNYGYTF.

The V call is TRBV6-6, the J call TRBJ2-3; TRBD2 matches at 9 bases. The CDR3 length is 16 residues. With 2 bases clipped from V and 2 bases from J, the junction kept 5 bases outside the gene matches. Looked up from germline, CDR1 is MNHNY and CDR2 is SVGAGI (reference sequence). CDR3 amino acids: CASSYPRGGTTDTQYF. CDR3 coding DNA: TGTGCCAGCAGTTACCCGCGGGGGGGGACCACAGATACGCAGTATTTT.

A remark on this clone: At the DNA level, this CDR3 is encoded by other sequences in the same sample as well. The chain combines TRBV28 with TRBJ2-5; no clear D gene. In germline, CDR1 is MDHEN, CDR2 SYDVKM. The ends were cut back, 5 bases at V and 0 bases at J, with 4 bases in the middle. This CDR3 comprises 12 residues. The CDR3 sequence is CASSLYQETQYF. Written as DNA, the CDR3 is TGTGCCAGCAGTCTGTACCAAGAGACCCAGTACTTC. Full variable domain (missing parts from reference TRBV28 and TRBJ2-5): DVKVTQSSRYLVKRTGEKVFLECVQDMDHENMFWYRQDPGLGLRLIYFSYDVKMKEKGDIPEGYSVSREKKERFSLILESASTNQTSMYLCASSLYQETQYFGPGTRLLVL.

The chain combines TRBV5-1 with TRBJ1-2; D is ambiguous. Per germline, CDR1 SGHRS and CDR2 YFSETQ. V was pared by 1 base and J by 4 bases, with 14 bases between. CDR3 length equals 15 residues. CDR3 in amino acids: CASSLSSGAAYGYTF. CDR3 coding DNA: TGCGCCAGCAGCTTGTCCTCAGGTGCGGCCTATGGCTACACCTTC.

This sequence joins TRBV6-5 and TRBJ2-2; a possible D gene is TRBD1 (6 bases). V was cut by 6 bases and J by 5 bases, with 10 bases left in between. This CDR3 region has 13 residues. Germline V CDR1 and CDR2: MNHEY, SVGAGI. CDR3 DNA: TGTGCCAGCAGACCACAGGGTACCGGGGAGCTGTTTTTT. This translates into CASRPQGTGELFF.

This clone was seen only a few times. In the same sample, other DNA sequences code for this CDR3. The CDR3 loop reads CAWSTGNTIYF. The DNA for the CDR3 is TGTGCCTGGAGTACGGGAAACACCATATATTTT. The chain uses TRBV30 and TRBJ1-3; D call uncertain. Germline-derived CDR1 and CDR2 are GTSNPN and SVGIG (reference sequence). The V end lost 2 bases, the J end lost 4 bases, and 3 bases lay between the germline ends. This CDR3 has 11 residues.

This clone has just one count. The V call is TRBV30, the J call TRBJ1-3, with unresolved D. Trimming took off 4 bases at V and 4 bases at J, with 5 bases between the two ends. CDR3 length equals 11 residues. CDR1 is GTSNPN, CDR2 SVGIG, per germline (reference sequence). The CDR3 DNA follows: TGTGCCTGGATGGAGGGAAACACCATATATTTT. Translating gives CAWMEGNTIYF.

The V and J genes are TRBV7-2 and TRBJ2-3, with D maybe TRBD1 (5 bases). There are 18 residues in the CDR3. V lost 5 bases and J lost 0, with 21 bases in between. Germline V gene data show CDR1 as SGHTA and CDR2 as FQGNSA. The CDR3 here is CASSQRVKDITSTDTQYF. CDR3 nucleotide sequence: TGTGCCAGCAGCCAAAGAGTTAAGGACATAACTAGCACAGATACGCAGTATTTT.

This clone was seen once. CDR3 protein: CASSSWGETQYF. The CDR3 nucleotides read TGTGCCAGCAGCTCATGGGGGGAGACCCAGTACTTC. The chain uses TRBV7-9 and TRBJ2-5, with D perhaps assigned TRBD1 or TRBD2 (5 bases each). Germline V gene sequence: CDR1 SEHNR, CDR2 FQNEAQ (reference sequence). V lost 4 bases to trimming and J lost 5 bases, with 8 bases between them. This CDR3 comprises 12 residues.

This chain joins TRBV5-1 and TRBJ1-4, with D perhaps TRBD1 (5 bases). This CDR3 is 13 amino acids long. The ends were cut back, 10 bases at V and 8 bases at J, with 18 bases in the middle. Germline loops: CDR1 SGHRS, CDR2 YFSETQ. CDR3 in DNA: TGCGCCCTACCGGGACCCCTAAAAGAAAAACTGTTTTTT. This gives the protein CALPGPLKEKLFF.

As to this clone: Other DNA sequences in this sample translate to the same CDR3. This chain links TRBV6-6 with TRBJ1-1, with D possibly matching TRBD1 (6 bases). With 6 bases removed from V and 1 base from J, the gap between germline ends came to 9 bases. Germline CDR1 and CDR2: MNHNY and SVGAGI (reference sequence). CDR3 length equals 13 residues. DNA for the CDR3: TGTGCCAGCAGCCAGACAGGGAACACTGAAGCTTTCTTT. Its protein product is CASSQTGNTEAFF.

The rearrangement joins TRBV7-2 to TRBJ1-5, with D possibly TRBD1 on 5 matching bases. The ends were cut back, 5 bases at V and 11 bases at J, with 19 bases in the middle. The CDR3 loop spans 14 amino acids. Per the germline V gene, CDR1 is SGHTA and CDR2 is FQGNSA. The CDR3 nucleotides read TGTGCCAGCAGCGAAACCCGGGACCGCGGGTCCCAGCATTTT. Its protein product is CASSETRDRGSQHF.

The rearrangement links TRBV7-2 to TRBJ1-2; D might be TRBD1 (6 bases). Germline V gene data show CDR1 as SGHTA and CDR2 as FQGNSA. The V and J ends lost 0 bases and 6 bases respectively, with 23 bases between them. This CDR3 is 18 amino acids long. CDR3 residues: CASSLALGVPWGADGYTF. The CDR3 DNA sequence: TGTGCCAGCAGCTTAGCTTTAGGGGTACCATGGGGGGCGGATGGCTACACCTTC. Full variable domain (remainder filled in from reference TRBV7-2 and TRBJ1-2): GAGVSQSPSNKVTEKGKDVELRCDPISGHTALYWYRQSLGQGLEFLIYFQGNSAPDKSGLPSDRFSAERTGGSVSTLTIQRTQQEDSAVYLCASSLALGVPWGADGYTFGSGTRLTVV.

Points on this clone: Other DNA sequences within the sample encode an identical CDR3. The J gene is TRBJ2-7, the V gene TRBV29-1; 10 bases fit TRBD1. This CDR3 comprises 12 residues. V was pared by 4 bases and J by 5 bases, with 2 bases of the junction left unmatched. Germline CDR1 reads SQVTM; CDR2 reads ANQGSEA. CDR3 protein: CSVGDRGNEQYF. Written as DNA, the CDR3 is TGCAGCGTTGGGGACAGGGGTAACGAGCAGTACTTC.

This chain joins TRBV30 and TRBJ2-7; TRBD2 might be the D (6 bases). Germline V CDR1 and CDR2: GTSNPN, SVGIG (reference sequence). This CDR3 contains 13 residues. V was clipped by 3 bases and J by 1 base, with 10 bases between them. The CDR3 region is CAWRRSGSYEQYF. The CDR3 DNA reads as TGTGCCTGGAGGCGGAGCGGGTCCTACGAGCAGTACTTC.

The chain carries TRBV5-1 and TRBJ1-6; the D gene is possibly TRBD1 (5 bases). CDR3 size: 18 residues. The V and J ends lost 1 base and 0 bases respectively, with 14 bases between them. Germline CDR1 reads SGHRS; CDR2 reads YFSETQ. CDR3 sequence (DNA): TGCGCCAGCAGCTTGTCGGCGCCAGGGAGCTCCTATAATTCACCCCTCCACTTT. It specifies CASSLSAPGSSYNSPLHF.

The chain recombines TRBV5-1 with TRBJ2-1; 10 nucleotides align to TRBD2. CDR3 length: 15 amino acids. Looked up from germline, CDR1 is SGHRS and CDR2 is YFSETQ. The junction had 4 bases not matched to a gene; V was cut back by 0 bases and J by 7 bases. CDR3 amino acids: CASSLGASGRNEQFF. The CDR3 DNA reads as TGCGCCAGCAGCTTGGGGGCTAGCGGGAGAAATGAGCAGTTCTTC.

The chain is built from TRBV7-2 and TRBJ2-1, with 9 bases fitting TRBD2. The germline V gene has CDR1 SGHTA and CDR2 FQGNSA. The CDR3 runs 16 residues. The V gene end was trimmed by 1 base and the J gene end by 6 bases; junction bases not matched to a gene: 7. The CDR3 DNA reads TGTGCCAGCAGCTTAGGAAGGACTAGCGCCCTCAATGAGCAGTTCTTC. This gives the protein CASSLGRTSALNEQFF.

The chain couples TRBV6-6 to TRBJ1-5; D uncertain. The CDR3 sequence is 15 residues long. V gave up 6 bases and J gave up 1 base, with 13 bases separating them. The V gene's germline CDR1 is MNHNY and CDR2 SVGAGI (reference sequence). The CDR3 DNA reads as TGTGCCAGCAGGGATACGGGCCTGAGCAATCAGCCCCAGCATTTT. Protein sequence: CASRDTGLSNQPQHF.

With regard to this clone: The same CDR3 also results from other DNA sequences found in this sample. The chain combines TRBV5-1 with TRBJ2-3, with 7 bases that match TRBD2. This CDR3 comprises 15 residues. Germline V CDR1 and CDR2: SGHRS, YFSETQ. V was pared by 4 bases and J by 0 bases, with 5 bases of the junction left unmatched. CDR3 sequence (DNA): TGCGCCAGCAGCCCGGGGACTACTAGCACAGATACGCAGTATTTT. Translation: CASSPGTTSTDTQYF.

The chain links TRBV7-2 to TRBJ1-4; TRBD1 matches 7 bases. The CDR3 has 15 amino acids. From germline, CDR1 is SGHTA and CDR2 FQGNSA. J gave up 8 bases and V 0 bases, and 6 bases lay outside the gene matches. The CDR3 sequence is CASSLATGKGEKLFF. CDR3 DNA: TGTGCCAGCAGCTTAGCGACAGGGAAAGGGGAAAAACTGTTTTTT. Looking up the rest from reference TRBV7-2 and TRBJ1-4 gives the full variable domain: GAGVSQSPSNKVTEKGKDVELRCDPISGHTALYWYRQSLGQGLEFLIYFQGNSAPDKSGLPSDRFSAERTGGSVSTLTIQRTQQEDSAVYLCASSLATGKGEKLFFGSGTQLSVL.

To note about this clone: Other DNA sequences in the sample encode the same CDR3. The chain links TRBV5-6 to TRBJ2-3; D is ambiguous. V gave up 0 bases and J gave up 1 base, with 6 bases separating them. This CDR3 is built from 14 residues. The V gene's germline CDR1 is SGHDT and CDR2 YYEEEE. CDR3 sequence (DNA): TGTGCCAGCAGCTTGGACGGACGCACAGATACGCAGTATTTT. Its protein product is CASSLDGRTDTQYF.

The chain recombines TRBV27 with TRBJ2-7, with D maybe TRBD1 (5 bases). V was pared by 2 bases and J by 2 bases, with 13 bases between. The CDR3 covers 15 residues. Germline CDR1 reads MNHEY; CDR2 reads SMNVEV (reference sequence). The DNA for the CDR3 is TGTGCCAGCAGTTTAAAAAGGGGTCCCCCCTACGAGCAGTACTTC. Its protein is CASSLKRGPPYEQYF.

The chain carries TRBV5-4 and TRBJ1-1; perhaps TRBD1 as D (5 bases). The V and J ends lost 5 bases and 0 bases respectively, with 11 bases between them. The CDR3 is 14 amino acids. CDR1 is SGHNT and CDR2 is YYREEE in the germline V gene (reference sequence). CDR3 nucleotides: TGTGCCAGCAGTTCGGACATCATGAACACTGAAGCTTTCTTT. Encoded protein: CASSSDIMNTEAFF. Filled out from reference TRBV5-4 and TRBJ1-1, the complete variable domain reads ETGVTQSPTHLIKTRGQQVTLRCSSQSGHNTVSWYQQALGQGPQFIFQYYREEENGRGNFPPRFSGLQFPNYSSELNVNALELDDSALYLCASSSDIMNTEAFFGQGTRLTVV.

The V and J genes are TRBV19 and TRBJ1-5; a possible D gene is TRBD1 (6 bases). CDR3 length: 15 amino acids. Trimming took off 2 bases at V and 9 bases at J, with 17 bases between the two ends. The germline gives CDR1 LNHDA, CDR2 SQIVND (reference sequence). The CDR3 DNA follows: TGTGCCAGTAGTATAACCGGGACGAAAGGGGGGCCCCAGCATTTT. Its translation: CASSITGTKGGPQHF.

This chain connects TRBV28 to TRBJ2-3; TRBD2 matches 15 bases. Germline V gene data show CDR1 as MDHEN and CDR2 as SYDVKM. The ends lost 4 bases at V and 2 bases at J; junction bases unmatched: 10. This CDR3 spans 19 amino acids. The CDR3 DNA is TGTGCCAGCAGTTCTTTGTGGACTAGCGGGGGGGCTCTCACAGATACGCAGTATTTT. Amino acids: CASSSLWTSGGALTDTQYF.

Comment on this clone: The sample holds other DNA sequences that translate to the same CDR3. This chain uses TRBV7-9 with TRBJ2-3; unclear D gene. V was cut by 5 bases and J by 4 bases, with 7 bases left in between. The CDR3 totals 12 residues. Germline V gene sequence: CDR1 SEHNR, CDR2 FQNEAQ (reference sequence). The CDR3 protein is CASSPVSDTQYF. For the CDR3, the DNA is TGTGCCAGCAGCCCTGTGTCAGATACGCAGTATTTT.

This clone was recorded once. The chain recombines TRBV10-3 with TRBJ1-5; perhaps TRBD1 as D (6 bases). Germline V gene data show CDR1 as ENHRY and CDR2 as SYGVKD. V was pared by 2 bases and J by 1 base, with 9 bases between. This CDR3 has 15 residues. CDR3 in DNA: TGTGCCATCAGTGAGGCAGGGGAGAGCAATCAGCCCCAGCATTTT. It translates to CAISEAGESNQPQHF.

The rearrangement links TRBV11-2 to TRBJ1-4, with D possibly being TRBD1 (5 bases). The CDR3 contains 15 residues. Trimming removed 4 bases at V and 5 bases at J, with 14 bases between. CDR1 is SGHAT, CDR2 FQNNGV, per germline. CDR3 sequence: CASSSAGRGNEKLFF. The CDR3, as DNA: TGTGCCAGCAGCTCAGCGGGACGGGGGAATGAAAAACTGTTTTTT.